This T cell receptor beta chain was identified during a study of T cells after yellow fever vaccination. Overall study context: SMART-Seq v4 Ultra Low Input prepared the low-cell-number fractions.

This clonotype showed up just a few times. No antigen is known for it. CDR3 length: 13 amino acids. Per the germline V gene, CDR1 is SGHRS and CDR2 is YFSETQ. Trimming stripped 0 bases from V and 8 bases from J, with 11 bases between. TCRdb fed the 5' RACE reads into MiXCR, producing one record per CDR3 protein. Found here are approximately 300,000 distinct CDR3 sequences, around 7% of them singletons; the top ten hold 15% to 20%. Points from the study as a whole: Once the booster was given, most primary-vaccination clones reappeared, at about 96% for CD4 and more than 85% for CD8.

The V and J genes are TRBV5-1 and TRBJ1-1; D is ambiguous. The input for sequencing was PBMCs, taken roughly 47 days after the first yellow fever vaccination. The sequence was obtained from a man aged 18 to 29 who received the YFV17D yellow fever vaccine. The CDR3 DNA is TGCGCCAGCAGCTTGGTGTTAAGCGGGGAAGCTTTCTTT. Amino acid sequence: CASSLVLSGEAFF.